This TCR beta chain stems from a study of T-cell reconstitution after alpha-beta-depleted transplantation in children. Study-level results: The study reportedly traced alpha-beta T cells about two months after transplant to several hundred expanded graft clones. At day 60, the high TCRbeta diversity found in some patients originated from recipient T cells and thymic progenitors that had survived. From newly produced T cells came most of the T-cell counts and diversity one year after transplant.

V lost 2 bases, J lost 6 bases, and 8 bases stayed unmatched. This CDR3 is built from 16 residues. Germline V lookup: CDR1 SGHTA, CDR2 FQGNSA. Unique molecular identifiers were used to barcode this TCRbeta library. TCRdb analysed the PCR reads with MiXCR anew, one entry per CDR3 protein. Counted here are around 440,000 distinct CDR3 sequences, 8% to 11% occurring once; the ten biggest clones make up about 2%. This clonotype came up many times. The antigen is undetermined. The sequencing used PBMCs, collected before TCRalphabeta/CD19-depleted stem cell transplant. The V gene is TRBV7-2, the J gene TRBJ2-1, with 9 bases matching TRBD2. This clonotype originated in a child younger than 10 with inherited bone marrow failure, due to receive a stem cell transplant. The CDR3 nucleotides are TGTGCCAGCAGCTTACTTGCACTAGCGGGCGTCAATGAGCAGTTCTTC. This sequence encodes CASSLLALAGVNEQFF.